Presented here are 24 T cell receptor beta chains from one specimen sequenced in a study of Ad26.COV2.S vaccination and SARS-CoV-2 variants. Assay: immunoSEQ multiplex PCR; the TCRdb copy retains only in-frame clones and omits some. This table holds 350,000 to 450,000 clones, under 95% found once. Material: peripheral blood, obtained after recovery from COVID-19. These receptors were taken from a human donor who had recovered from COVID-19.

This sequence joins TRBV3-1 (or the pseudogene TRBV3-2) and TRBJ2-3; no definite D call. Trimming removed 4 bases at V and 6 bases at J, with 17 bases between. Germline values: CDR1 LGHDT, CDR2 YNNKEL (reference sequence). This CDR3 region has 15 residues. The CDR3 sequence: CASSPGSASADTQYF. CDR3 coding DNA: TGTGCCAGCAGCCCTGGCAGTGCTTCCGCGGATACGCAGTATTTT.

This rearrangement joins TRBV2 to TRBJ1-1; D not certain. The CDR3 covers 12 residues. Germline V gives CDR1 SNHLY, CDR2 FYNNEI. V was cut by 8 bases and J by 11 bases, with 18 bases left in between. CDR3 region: CASPGAIGRAFF. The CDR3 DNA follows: TGTGCCAGCCCTGGAGCCATTGGACGGGCTTTCTTT.

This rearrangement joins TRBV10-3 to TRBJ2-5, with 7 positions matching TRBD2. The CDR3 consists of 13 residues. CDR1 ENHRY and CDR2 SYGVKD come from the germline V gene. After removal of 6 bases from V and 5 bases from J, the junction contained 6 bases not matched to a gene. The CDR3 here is CAIRPAGGETQYF. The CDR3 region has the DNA TGTGCCATCAGGCCGGCCGGGGGGGAGACCCAGTACTTC.

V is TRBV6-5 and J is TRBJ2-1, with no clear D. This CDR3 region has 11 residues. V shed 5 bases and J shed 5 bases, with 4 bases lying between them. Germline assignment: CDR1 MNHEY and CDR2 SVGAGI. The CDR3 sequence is CASSTDNEQFF. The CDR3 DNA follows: TGTGCCAGCAGTACAGACAATGAGCAGTTCTTC.

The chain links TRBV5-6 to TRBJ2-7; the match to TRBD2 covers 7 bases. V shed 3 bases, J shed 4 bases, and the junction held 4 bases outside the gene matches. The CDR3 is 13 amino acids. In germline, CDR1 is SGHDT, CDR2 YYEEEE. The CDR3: CASSSFGRYEQYF. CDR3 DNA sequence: TGTGCCAGCAGCTCCTTCGGGAGGTACGAGCAGTACTTC. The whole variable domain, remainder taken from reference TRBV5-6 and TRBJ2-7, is DAGVTQSPTHLIKTRGQQVTLRCSPKSGHDTVSWYQQALGQGPQFIFQYYEEEERQRGNFPDRFSGHQFPNYSSELNVNALLLGDSALYLCASSSFGRYEQYFGPGTRLTVT.

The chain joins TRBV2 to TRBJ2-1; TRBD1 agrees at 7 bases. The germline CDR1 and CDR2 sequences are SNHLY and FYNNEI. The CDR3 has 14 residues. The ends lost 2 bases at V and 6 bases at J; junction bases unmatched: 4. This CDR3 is CASSELPGGNEQFF. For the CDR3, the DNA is TGTGCCAGCAGTGAACTCCCAGGGGGCAATGAGCAGTTCTTC.

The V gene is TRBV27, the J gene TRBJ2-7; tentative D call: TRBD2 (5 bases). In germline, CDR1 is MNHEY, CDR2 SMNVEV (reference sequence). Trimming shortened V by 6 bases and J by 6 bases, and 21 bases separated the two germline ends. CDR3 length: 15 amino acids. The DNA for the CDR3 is TGTGCCAGCAGAGATAAATGGGAGACACGTCGCGAGCAGTACTTC. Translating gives CASRDKWETRREQYF.

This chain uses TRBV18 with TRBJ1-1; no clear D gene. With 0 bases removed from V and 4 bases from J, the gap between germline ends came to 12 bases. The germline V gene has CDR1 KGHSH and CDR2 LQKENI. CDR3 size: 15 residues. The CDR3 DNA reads TGTGCCAGCTCACCACCAAGCAGTCGGGGCACTGAAGCTTTCTTT. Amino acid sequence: CASSPPSSRGTEAFF.

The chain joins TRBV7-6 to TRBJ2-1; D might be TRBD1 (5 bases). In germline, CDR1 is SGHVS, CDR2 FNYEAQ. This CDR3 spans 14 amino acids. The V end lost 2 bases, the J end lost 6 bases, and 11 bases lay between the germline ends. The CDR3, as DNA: TGTGCCAGCAGCTTACCTCTTCAGGGCAATGAGCAGTTCTTC. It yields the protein CASSLPLQGNEQFF. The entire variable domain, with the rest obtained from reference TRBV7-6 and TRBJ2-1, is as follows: GAGVSQSPRYKVTKRGQDVALRCDPISGHVSLYWYRQALGQGPEFLTYFNYEAQQDKSGLPNDRFSAERPEGSISTLTIQRTEQRDSAMYRCASSLPLQGNEQFFGPGTRLTVL.

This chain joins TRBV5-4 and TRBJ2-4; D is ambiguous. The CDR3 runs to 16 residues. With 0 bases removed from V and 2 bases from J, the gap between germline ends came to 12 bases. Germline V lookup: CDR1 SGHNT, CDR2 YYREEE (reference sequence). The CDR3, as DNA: TGTGCCAGCAGCTTGGTCGGTCAGAGAACCAAAAACATTCAGTACTTC. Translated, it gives CASSLVGQRTKNIQYF.

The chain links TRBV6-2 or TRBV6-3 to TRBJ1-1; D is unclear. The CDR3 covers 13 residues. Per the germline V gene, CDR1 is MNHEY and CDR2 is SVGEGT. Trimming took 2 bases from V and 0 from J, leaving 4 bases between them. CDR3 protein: CASSYVVNTEAFF. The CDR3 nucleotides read TGTGCCAGCAGTTACGTGGTGAACACTGAAGCTTTCTTT.

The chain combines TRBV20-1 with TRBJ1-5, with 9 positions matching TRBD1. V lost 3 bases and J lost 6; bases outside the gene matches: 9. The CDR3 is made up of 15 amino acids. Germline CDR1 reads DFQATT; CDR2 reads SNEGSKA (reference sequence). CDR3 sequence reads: CSASDTGGAGQPQHF. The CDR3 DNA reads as TGCAGTGCTAGTGACACAGGGGGCGCGGGTCAGCCCCAGCATTTT.

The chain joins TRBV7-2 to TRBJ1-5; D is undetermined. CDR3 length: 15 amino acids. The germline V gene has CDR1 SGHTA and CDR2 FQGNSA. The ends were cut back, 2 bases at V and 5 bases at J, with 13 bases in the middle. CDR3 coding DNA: TGTGCCAGCAGCTTAATGCCGGCAGTTCATCAGCCCCAGCATTTT. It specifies CASSLMPAVHQPQHF.

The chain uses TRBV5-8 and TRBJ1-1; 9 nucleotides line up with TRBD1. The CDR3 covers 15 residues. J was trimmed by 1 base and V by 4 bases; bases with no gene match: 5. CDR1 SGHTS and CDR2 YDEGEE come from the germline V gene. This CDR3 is CASSLGQGRNTEAFF. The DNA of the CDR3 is TGTGCCAGCAGCCTCGGACAGGGGAGGAACACTGAAGCTTTCTTT.

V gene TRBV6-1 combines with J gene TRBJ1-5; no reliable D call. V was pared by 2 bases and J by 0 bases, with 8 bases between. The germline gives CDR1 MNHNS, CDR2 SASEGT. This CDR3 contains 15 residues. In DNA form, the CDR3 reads TGTGCCAGCAGTGAAAACAGATATAGCAATCAGCCCCAGCATTTT. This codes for CASSENRYSNQPQHF.

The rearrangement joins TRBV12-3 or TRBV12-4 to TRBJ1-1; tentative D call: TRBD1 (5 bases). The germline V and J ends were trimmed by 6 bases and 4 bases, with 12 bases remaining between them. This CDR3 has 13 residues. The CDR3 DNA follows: TGTGCCAGCAGCCTTCGGGGGTTCACTGAAGCTTTCTTT. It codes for CASSLRGFTEAFF.

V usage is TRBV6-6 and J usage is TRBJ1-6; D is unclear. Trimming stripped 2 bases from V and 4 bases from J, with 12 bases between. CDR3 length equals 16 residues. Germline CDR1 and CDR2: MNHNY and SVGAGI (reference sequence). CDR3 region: CASSYQAIGYNSPLHF. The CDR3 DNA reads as TGTGCCAGCAGTTACCAGGCGATTGGGTATAATTCACCCCTCCACTTT.

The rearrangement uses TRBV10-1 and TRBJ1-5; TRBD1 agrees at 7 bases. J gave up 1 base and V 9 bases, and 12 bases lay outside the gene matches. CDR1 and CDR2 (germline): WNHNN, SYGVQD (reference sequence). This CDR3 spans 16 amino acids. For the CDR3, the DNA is TGCGCCAGACGGGACAGCACCCTTTACAGCAATCAGCCCCAGCATTTT. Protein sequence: CARRDSTLYSNQPQHF.

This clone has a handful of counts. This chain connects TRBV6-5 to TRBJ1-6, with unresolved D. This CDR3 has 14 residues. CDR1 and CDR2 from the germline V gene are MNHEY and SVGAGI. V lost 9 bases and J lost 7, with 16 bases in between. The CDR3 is CASSIGPQNSPLHF. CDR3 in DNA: TGTGCCAGTAGTATAGGGCCTCAAAATTCACCCCTCCACTTT.

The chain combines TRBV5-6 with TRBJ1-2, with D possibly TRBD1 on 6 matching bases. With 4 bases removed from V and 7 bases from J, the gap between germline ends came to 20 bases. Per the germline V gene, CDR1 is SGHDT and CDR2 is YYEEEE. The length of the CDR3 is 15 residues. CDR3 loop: CASSPTPGGALGYTF. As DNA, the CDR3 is TGTGCCAGCAGCCCAACCCCGGGGGGCGCTCTTGGCTACACCTTC.

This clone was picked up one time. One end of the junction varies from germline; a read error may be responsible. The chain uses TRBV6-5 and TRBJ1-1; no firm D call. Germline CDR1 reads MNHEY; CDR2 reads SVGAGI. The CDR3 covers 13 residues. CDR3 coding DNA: TGTGCCGGCAGTCAATCAGTGAACACTGAAGCTTTCTTT. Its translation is CAGSQSVNTEAFF.

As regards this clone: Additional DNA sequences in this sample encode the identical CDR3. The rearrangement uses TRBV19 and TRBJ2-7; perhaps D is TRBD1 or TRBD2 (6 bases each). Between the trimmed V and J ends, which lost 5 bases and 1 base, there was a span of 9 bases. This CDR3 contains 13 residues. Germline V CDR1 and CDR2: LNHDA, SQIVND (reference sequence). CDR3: CASSPGASYEQYF. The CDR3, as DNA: TGTGCCAGTAGTCCGGGGGCTTCCTACGAGCAGTACTTC.

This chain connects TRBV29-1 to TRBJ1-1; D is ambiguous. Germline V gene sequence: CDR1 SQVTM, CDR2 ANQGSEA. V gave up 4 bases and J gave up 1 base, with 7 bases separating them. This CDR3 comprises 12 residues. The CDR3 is CSVGDTNTEAFF. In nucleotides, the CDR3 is TGCAGCGTTGGCGATACGAACACTGAAGCTTTCTTT.

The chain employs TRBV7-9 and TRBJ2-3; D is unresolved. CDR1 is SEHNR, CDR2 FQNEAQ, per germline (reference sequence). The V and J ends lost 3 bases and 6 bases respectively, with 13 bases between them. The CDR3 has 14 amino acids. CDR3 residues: CASSFPGIKDTQYF. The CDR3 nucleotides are TGTGCCAGCAGCTTTCCAGGAATTAAGGATACGCAGTATTTT.